The rows below give T cell receptor beta chains drawn from one sample of a study of blood T cells in healthy people across ages. MiXCR, applied by TCRdb to the 5' RACE reads, yields one record per CDR3 protein. The table shows around 800,000 distinct CDR3 sequences, with around 24% occurring only once. This sample was shared with a second study, whose subject was T cells of mothers and their children.

Material for sequencing was blood. The receptors were sampled from a boy aged 5-17 years in good health. CDR3s include the opening cysteine and the closing phenylalanine or tryptophan. Only some rows state a clone size, as once, few, many or a class for expanded clones.

>.|.|TRBV5-5
CASSPGANPNEQFF
>TRBJ2-1|few|TRBV12-3/TRBV12-4
CASSVRYNEQFF
>TRBJ2-5|.|TRBV28
CASSLSLRGTQYF
>TRBJ2-3|few|TRBV11-1
CASSPQGASGLDTQYF
>TRBJ1-2|.|TRBV28
CASSRGLGNYGYTF
>TRBJ2-2|few|TRBV24-1
CATSESGLAGYTGELFF
>TRBJ1-1|.|TRBV11-2
CASSLAGKMNTEAFF
>TRBJ2-2|few|TRBV2
CASSARSRYANTGELFF
>TRBJ2-1|few|TRBV7-3
CASSLSGGAHNEQFF
>TRBJ2-1|.|TRBV7-9
CASSLVALSSYNEQFF
>.|.|TRBV10-2
CASSEPGTGGYEQYF
>TRBJ2-5|.|TRBV29-1
CSLERGASGGPEYQETQYF
>TRBJ2-1|.|TRBV11-2
CASSLVAHLYNEQFF
>TRBJ2-1|.|TRBV7-2
CASSPGRVSNEQFF
>TRBJ2-5|many|TRBV12-3/TRBV12-4
CASSYTGGIVETQYF
>TRBJ2-5|.|TRBV29-1
CSVELGGGETQYF
>TRBJ2-5|.|TRBV7-9
CASRTSGTGDAQYF
>TRBJ1-2|.|TRBV4-1
CASSQEGVGYGYTF
>TRBJ2-7|.|TRBV2
CASSEAGGICEQYF
>TRBJ1-4|.|TRBV5-1
CASSPYGQDPNEKLFF
>TRBJ1-2|few|TRBV6-2/TRBV6-3
CASSYIAGLGALEGYTF
>TRBJ1-2|.|TRBV20-1
CSAGDRGYGYTF
>TRBJ1-1|.|TRBV20-1
CSARDGYRTEAFF
>TRBJ2-5|.|TRBV4-2
CASSQTGEVETQYF
>TRBJ1-2|.|TRBV15
CATSSLPSNLYGYTF
>TRBJ2-5|few|TRBV4-1
CASSQLGLAGPGETQYF
>TRBJ1-4|.|TRBV28
CASSSGTAFVGKLFF
>TRBJ2-5|few|TRBV20-1
CSAPPQKAGGLGGETQYF
>TRBJ2-7|few|TRBV5-1
CASSQTGQEGYEQYF
>TRBJ2-7|.|TRBV7-2
CASSTDHYYEQYF
>TRBJ2-3|once|TRBV7-8
CASSTPTQDTQYF
>TRBJ2-3|few|TRBV29-1
CSVGGGESTDTQYF
>TRBJ1-2|.|TRBV10-3
CAISPPPGGGYGYTF